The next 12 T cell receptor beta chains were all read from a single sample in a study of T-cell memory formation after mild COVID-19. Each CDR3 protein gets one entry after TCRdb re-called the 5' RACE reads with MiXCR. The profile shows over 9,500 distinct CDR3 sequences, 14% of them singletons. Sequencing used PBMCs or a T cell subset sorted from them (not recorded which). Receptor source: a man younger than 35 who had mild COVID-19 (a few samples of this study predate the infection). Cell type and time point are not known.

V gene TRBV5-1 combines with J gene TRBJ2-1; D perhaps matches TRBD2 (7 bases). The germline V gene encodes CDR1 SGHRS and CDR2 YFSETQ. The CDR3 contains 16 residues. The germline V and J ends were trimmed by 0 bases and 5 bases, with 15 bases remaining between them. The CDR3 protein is CASSLVGGGRNNEQFF. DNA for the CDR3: TGCGCCAGCAGCTTGGTTGGGGGGGGCAGGAACAATGAGCAGTTCTTC.

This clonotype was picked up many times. Here the CDR3 reads CASRRWTGTDTQYF. For the CDR3, the DNA is TGCGCCAGCAGGAGATGGACGGGGACAGATACGCAGTATTTT. This chain uses TRBV5-1 with TRBJ2-3, with D tentatively TRBD2 (5 bases). The CDR3 runs 14 residues. The germline V gene encodes CDR1 SGHRS and CDR2 YFSETQ. With 5 bases removed from V and 3 bases from J, the gap between germline ends came to 13 bases. Combining the CDR3 with reference TRBV5-1 and TRBJ2-3 gives the whole variable domain KAGVTQTPRYLIKTRGQQVTLSCSPISGHRSVSWYQQTPGQGLQFLFEYFSETQRNKGNFPGRFSGRQFSNSRSEMNVSTLELGDSALYLCASRRWTGTDTQYFGPGTRLTVL.

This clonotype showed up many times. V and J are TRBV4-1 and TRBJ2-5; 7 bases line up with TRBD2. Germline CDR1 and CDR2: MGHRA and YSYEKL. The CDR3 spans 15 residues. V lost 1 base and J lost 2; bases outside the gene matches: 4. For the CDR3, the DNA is TGCGCCAGCAGCCAAGTAGGACTAGGACAAGAGACCCAGTACTTC. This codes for CASSQVGLGQETQYF.

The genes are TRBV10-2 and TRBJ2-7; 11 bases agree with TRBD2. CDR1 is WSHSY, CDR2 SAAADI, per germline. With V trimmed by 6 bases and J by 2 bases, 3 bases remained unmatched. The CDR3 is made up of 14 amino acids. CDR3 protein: CASSLLAGAYEQYF. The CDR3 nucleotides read TGCGCCAGCAGCCTACTAGCGGGGGCCTACGAGCAGTACTTC.

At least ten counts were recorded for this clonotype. CDR3 nucleotide sequence: TGTGCCAGCAGACCCGGGACAGGGAACACTGAAGCTTTCTTT. Its protein product is CASRPGTGNTEAFF. The chain recombines TRBV11-2 with TRBJ1-1; 8 bases align to TRBD1. The CDR3 has 14 residues. Germline loops: CDR1 SGHAT, CDR2 FQNNGV. V trimming: 6 bases; J trimming: 1 base; junction bases outside the gene matches: 4.

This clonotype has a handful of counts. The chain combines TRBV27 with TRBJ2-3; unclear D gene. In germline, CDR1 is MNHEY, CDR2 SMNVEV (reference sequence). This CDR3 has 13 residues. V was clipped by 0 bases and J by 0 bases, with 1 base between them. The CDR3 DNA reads TGTGCCAGCAGTTTATCAAGCACAGATACGCAGTATTTT. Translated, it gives CASSLSSTDTQYF.

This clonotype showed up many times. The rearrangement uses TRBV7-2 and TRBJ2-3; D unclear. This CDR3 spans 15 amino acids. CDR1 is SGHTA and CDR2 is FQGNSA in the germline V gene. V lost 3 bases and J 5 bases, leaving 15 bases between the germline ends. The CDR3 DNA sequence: TGTGCCAGCAGCTTCCCTCGAAAAAGGCGAGATACGCAGTATTTT. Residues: CASSFPRKRRDTQYF. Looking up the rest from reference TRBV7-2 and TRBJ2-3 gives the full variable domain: GAGVSQSPSNKVTEKGKDVELRCDPISGHTALYWYRQSLGQGLEFLIYFQGNSAPDKSGLPSDRFSAERTGGSVSTLTIQRTQQEDSAVYLCASSFPRKRRDTQYFGPGTRLTVL.

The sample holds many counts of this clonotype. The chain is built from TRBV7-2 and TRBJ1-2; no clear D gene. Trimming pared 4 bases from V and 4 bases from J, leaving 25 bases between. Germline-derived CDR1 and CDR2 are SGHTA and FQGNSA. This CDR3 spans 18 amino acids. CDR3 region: CASSYPAQSWSDFYGYTF. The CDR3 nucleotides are TGTGCCAGCAGCTACCCAGCCCAGTCGTGGTCAGATTTCTATGGCTACACCTTC. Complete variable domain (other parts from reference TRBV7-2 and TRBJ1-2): GAGVSQSPSNKVTEKGKDVELRCDPISGHTALYWYRQSLGQGLEFLIYFQGNSAPDKSGLPSDRFSAERTGGSVSTLTIQRTQQEDSAVYLCASSYPAQSWSDFYGYTFGSGTRLTVV.

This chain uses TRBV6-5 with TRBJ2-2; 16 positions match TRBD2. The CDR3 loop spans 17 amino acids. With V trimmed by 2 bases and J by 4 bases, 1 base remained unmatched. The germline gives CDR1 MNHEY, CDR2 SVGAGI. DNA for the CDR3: TGTGCCAGCAGTTACGGGACTAGCGGGGGGGCCACCGGGGAGCTGTTTTTT. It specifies CASSYGTSGGATGELFF.

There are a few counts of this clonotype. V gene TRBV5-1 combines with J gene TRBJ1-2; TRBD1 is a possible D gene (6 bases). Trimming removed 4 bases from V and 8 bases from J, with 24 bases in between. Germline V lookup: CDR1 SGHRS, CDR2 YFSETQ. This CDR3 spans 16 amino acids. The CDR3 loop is CASSVGSGALVDGYTF. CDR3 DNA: TGCGCCAGCAGCGTTGGTTCAGGGGCCCTGGTGGACGGCTACACCTTC.

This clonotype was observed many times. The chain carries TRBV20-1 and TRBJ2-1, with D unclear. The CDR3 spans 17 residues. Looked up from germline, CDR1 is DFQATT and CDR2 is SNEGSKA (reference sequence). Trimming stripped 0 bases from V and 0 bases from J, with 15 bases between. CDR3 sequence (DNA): TGCAGTGCTAGAGATCTTCCCCGTTTTAGCTCCTACAATGAGCAGTTCTTC. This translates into CSARDLPRFSSYNEQFF.

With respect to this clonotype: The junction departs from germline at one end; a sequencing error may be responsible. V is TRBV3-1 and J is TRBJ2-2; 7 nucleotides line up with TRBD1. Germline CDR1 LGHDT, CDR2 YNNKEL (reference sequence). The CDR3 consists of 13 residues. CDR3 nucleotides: TGTGGCAGCAGCCAAGGACAGGCCGGGGAGCTGTTTTTT. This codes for CGSSQGQAGELFF.